This T cell receptor beta chain was found in a study of T cells expressing NK-cell markers. TCRdb re-called the 5' RACE reads and gives one entry per CDR3 protein, without DNA. Reported are some 150,000 distinct CDR3 sequences; the ten largest clones contain roughly an eighth. This CDR3 has 15 amino acids. Germline V gene sequence: CDR1 LGHDT, CDR2 YNNKEL (reference sequence). This sequence was found in a young man in good health. V and J are TRBV3-1 and TRBJ2-2; TCRdb's D call of TRBD2 is untestable without DNA. Sequenced: blood T cells: a sorted CD56 or NKG2C T cell subset, CD4+ or CD8+ T cells, or bulk PBMC T cells (not recorded which). The CDR3 sequence: CASSQGVRGWRELFF. Filled out from reference TRBV3-1 and TRBJ2-2, the complete variable domain reads DTAVSQTPKYLVTQMGNDKSIKCEQNLGHDTMYWYKQDSKKFLKIMFSYNNKELIINETVPNRFSPKSPDKAHLNLHINSLELGDSAVYFCASSQGVRGWRELFFGEGSRLTVL.